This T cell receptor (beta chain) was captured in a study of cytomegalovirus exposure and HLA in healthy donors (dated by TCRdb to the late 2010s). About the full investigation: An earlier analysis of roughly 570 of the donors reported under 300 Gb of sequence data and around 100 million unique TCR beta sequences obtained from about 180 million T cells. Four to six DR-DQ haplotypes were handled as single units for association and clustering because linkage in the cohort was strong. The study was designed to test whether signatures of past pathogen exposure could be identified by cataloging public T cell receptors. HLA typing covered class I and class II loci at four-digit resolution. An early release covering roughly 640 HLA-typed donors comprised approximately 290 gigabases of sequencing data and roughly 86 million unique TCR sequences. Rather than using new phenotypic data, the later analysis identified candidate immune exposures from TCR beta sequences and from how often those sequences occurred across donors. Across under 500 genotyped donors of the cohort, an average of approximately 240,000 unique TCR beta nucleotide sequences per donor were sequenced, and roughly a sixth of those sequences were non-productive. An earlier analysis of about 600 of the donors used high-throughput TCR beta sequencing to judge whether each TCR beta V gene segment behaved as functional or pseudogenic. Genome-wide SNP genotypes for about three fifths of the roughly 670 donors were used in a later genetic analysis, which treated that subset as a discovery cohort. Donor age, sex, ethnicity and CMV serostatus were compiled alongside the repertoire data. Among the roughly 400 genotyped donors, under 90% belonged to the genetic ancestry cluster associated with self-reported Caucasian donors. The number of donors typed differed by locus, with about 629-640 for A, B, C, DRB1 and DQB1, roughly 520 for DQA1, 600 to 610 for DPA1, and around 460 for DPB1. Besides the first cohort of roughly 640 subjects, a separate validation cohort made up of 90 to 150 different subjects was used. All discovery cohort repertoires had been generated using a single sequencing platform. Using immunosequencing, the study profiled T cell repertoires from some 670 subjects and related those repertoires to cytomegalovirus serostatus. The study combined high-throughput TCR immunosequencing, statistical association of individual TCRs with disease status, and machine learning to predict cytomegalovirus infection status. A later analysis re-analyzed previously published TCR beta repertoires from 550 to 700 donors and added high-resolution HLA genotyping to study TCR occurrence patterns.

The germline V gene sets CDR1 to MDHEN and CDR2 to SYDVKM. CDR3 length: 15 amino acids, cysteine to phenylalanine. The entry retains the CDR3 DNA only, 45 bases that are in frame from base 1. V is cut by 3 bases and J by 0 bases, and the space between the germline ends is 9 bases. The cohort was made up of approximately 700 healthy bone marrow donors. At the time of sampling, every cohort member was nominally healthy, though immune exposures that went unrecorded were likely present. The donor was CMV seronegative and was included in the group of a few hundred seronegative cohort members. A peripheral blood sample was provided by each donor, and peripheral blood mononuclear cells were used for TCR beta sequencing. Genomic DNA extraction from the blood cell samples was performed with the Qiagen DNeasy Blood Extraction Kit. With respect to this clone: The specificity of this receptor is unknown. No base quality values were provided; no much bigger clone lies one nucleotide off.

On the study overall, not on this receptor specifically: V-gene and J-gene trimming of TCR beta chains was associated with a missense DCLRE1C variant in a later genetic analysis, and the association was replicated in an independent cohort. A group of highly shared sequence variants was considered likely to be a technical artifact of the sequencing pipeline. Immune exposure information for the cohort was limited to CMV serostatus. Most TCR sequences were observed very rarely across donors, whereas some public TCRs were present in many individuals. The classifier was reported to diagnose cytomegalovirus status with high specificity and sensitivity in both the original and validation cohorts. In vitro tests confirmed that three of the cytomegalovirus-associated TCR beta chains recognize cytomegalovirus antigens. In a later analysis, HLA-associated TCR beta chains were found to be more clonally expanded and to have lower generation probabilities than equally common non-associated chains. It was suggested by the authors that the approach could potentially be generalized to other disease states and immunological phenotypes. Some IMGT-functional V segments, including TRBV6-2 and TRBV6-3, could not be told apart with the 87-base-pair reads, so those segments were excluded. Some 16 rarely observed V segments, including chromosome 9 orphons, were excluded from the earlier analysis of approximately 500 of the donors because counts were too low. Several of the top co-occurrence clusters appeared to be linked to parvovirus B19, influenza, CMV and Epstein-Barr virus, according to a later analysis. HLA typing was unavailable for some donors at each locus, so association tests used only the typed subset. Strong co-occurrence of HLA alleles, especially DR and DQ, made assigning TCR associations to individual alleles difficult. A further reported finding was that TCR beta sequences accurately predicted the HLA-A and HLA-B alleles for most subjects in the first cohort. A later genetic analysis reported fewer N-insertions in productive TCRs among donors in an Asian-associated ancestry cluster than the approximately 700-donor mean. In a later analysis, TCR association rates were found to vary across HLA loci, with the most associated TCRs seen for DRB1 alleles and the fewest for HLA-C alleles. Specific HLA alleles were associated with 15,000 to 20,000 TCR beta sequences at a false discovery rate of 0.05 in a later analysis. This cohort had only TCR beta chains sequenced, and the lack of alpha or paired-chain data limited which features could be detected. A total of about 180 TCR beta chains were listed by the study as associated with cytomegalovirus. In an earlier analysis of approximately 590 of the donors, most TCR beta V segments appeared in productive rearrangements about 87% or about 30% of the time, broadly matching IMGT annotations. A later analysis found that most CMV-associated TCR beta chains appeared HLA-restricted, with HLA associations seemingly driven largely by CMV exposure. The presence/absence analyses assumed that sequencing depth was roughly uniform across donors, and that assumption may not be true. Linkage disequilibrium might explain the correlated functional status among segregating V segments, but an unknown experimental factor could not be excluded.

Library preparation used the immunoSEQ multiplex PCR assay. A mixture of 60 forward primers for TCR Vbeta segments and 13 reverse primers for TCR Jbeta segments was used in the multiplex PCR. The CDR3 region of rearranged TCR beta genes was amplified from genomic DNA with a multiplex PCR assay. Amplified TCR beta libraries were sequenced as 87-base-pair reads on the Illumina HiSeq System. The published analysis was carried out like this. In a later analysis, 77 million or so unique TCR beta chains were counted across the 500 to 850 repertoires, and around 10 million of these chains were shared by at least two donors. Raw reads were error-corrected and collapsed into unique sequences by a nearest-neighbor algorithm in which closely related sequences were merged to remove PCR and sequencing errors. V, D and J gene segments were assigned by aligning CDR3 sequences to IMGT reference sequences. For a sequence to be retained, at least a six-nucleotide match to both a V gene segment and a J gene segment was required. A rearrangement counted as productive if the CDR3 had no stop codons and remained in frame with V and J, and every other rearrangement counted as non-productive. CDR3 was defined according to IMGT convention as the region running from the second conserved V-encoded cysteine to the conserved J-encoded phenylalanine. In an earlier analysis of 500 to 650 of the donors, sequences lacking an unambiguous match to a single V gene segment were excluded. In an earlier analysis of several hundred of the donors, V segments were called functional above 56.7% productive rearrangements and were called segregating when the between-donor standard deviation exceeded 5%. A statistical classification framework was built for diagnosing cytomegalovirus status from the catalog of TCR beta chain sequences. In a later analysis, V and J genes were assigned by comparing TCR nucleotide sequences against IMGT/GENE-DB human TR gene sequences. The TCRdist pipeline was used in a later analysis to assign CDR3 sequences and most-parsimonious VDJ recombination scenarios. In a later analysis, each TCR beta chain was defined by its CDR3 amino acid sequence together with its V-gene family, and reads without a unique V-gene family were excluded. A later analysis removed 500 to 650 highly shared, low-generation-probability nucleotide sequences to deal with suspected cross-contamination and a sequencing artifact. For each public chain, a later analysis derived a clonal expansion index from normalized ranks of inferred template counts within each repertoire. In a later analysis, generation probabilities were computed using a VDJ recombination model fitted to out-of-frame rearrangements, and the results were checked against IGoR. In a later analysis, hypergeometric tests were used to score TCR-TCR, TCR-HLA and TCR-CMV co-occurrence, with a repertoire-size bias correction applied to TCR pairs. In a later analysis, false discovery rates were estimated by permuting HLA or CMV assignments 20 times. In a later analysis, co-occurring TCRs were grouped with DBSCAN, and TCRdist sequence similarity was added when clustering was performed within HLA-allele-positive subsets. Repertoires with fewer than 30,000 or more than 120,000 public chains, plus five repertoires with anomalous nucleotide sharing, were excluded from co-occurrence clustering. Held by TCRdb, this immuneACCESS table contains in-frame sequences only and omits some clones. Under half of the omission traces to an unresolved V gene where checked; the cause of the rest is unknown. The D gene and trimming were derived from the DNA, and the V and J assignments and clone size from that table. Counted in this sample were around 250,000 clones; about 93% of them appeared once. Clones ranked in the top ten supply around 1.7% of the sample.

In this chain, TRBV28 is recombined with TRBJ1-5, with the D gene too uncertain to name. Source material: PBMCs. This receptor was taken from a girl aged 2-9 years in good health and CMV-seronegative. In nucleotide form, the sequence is TGTGCCAGCAGTTTGTCCCTATATAGCAATCAGCCCCAGCATTTT. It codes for CASSLSLYSNQPQHF.